Listed here is a single T cell receptor beta chain. The sample originates from a study of blood T cell repertoires in COVID-19. Study background: From the United States, Italy and Spain came samples of acute and convalescent COVID-19. From T cells, B-cell-depleted T cells, or PBMCs came the material, which was cDNA or gDNA.

Measured with immunoSEQ multiplex PCR; TCRdb has only the in-frame clones, and not every one. This sample has some 160,000 clones, with roughly 74% found just once. Trimming left V 7 bases short and J 0 bases short, with 9 bases between. Germline CDR1 and CDR2: SNHLY and FYNNEI. The CDR3 contains 13 residues. The sample comprised peripheral blood. The chain carries TRBV2 and TRBJ1-1; no clear D. The TCR was taken from a woman of 80 years or more with acute or convalescent COVID-19. In nucleotides, the CDR3 is TGTGCCAGCATCGAGATTATGAACACTGAAGCTTTCTTT. Its protein is CASIEIMNTEAFF.